This T cell receptor beta chain was recorded in a study of shared clonotypes between healthy human individuals. At the level of the study: Every donor yielded three CD4 naive, three CD4 memory, two CD8 naive and one CD8 memory plate.

Broader study findings: At large depth, rarefaction still showed sorted-subset sequencing to be incomplete.

Subsets obtained from CD4+ cells comprised CD45RA+ naive and CD45RA-negative memory cells. Comment on this clone: Its specificity is not known.

The CDR3 has 15 amino acids. Germline CDR1 and CDR2: MDHEN and SYDVKM. V was trimmed by 8 bases and J by 4 bases, leaving 17 bases between them. A deep-level run was used for the assay. The data were produced by immunoSEQ multiplex PCR, yet TCRdb's version contains in-frame clones alone and is incomplete. Of about a million clones listed, about 77% were seen once; the top ten hold about 1.5%. The chain recombines TRBV28 with TRBJ2-2; D may be TRBD1 (5 bases). The specimen was memory CD4+ T cells sorted from blood. Subset here: CD45RA-negative fraction. The origin of this receptor is a young man in good health. The CDR3: CASQTPGRGTGELFF. The CDR3 DNA follows: TGTGCCAGCCAGACCCCAGGGCGAGGCACCGGGGAGCTGTTTTTT.